This T cell receptor (beta chain) was sequenced for a study of Graves' ophthalmopathy and Graves' hyperthyroidism. The authors amplified TCR beta CDR3 regions, and they did so from RNA transcripts for repertoire sequencing. The library came from an HTBI-primed first-round RT-PCR and a second-round multiplex PCR. TCRdb reprocessed the multiplex PCR reads with MiXCR, giving one entry per CDR3 protein. The table has about 220,000 distinct CDR3 sequences, about 22% seen once. Ten or more counts support this clonotype. CDR1 and CDR2 (germline): LGHNA, YNFKEQ. The CDR3 has 15 amino acids. Trimming at V came to 0 bases and at J to 6 bases, leaving 4 bases not matched to a gene.

Sequenced input: peripheral blood. The receptor was derived from a woman aged 50 to 65 with Graves' ophthalmopathy. The chain uses TRBV4-2 and TRBJ1-5, with 8 bases identical to TRBD1. This CDR3 is CASSQDRGRIQPQHF. The CDR3 bases are TGTGCCAGCAGCCAAGACAGGGGGCGCATTCAGCCCCAGCATTTT.